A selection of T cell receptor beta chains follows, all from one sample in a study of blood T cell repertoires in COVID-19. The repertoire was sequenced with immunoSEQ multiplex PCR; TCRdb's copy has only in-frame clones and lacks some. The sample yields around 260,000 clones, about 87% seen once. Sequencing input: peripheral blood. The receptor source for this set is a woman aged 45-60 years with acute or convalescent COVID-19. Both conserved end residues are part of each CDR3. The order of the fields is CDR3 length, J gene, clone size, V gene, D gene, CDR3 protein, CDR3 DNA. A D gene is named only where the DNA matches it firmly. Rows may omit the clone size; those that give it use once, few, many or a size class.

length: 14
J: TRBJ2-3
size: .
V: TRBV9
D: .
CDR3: CASSVVLQGGTQYF
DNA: TGTGCCAGCAGCGTAGTTCTCCAGGGGGGTACGCAGTATTTT

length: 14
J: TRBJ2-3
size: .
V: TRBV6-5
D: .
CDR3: CASSPRGAPDTQYF
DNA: TGTGCCAGCAGTCCCCGGGGGGCTCCAGATACGCAGTATTTT

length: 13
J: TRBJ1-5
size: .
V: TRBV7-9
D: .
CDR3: CASSRDGGQPQHF
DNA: TGTGCCAGCAGCCGAGATGGCGGTCAGCCCCAGCATTTT

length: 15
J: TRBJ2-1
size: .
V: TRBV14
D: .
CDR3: CASSPGGIAYNEQFF
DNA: TGTGCCAGCAGCCCCGGAGGGATTGCCTACAATGAGCAGTTCTTC

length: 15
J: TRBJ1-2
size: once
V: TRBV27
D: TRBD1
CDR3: CASRRTGGVADGYTF
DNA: TGTGCCAGCAGGCGGACAGGGGGCGTAGCCGATGGCTACACCTTC

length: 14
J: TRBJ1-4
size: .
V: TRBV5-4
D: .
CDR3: CASSSNRDNEKLFF
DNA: TGTGCCAGCAGCTCGAACAGGGATAATGAAAAACTGTTTTTT

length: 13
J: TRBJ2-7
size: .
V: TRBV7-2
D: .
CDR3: CASSLGSGYEQYF
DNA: TGTGCCAGCAGCTTAGGCTCGGGATACGAGCAGTACTTC

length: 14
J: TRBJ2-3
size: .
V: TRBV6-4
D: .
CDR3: CASRRGGSTDTQYF
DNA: TGTGCCAGCAGAAGGGGGGGAAGCACAGATACGCAGTATTTT

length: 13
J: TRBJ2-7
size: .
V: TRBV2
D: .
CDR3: CASSPNTQKEQYF
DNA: TGTGCCAGCAGTCCCAACACCCAGAAAGAGCAGTACTTC

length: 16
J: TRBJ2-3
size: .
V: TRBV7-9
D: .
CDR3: CASSPQRRFSTDTQYF
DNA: TGTGCCAGCAGCCCCCAGAGGCGGTTCAGCACAGATACGCAGTATTTT

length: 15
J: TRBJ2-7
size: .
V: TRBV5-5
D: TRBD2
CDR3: CASSLELAGYYEQYF
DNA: TGTGCCAGCAGCTTGGAACTAGCGGGATACTACGAGCAGTACTTC

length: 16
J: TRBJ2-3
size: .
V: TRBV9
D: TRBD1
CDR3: CASSVVWTGGADTQYF
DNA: TGTGCCAGCAGCGTAGTGTGGACAGGGGGCGCAGATACGCAGTATTTT

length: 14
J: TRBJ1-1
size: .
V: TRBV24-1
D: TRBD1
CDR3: CATRQTGGRPEAFF
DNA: TGTGCCACCAGGCAAACAGGGGGGAGGCCTGAAGCTTTCTTT

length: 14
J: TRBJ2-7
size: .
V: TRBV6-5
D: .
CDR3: CASRFTGSLYEQYF
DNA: TGTGCCAGCAGATTCACCGGGAGTCTGTACGAGCAGTACTTC

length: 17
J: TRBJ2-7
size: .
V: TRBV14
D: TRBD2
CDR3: CASSQDLIAGGPYEQYF
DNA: TGTGCCAGCAGCCAAGACTTAATAGCGGGAGGGCCTTACGAGCAGTACTTC

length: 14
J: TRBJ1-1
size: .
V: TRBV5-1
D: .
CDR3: CASSLDPPGASAFF
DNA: TGCGCCAGCAGCTTGGACCCACCGGGAGCGTCGGCTTTCTTT

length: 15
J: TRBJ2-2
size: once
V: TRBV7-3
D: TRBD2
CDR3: CASSPGLAGNGELFF
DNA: TGTGCCAGCAGCCCGGGACTAGCGGGCAACGGGGAGCTGTTTTTT

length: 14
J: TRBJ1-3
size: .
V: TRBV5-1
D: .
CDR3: CASSQGPSGNTIYF
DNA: TGCGCCAGCAGCCAGGGCCCTTCTGGAAACACCATATATTTT

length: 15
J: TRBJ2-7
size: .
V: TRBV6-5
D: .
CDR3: CASRSGEGGRYEQYF
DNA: TGTGCCAGCAGATCAGGCGAGGGAGGACGCTACGAGCAGTACTTC

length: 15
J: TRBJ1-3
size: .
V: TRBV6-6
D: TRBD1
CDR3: CASTMGQGVENTIYF
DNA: TGTGCCAGCACCATGGGACAGGGTGTTGAAAACACCATATATTTT

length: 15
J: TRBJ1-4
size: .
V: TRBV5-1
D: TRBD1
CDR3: CASSLEGQGDEKLFF
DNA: TGCGCCAGCAGCTTGGAGGGACAGGGGGATGAAAAACTGTTTTTT

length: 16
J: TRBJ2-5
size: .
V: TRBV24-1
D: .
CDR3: CATSDLGRPPHQDQYF
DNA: TGTGCCACCAGTGATTTAGGCAGGCCGCCCCACCAGGACCAGTACTTC

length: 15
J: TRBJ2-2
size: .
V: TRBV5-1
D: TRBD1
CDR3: CASSLGQGDTGELFF
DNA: TGCGCCAGCAGCCTGGGACAGGGGGACACCGGGGAGCTGTTTTTT

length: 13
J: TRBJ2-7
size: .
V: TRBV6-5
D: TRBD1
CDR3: CASRAGQGDEQYF
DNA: TGTGCCAGCCGCGCGGGACAGGGAGACGAGCAGTACTTC

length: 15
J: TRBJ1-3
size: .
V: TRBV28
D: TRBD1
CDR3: CASRTTGYGGNTIYF
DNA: TGTGCCAGCAGGACGACAGGGTACGGTGGAAACACCATATATTTT

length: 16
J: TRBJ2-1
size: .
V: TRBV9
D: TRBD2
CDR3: CASSLSSGRAYNEQFF
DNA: TGTGCCAGCAGCCTCTCTAGCGGGAGGGCCTACAATGAGCAGTTCTTC

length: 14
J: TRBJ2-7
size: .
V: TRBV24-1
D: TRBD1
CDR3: CATSETGFSYEQYF
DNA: TGTGCCACCAGTGAGACAGGGTTTTCCTACGAGCAGTACTTC

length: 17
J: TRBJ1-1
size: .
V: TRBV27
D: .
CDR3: CASSLSKRGSWNTEAFF
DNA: TGTGCCAGCAGTTTATCTAAACGGGGTAGTTGGAACACTGAAGCTTTCTTT

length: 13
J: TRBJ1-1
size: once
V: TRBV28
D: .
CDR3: CASLLEGGTEAFF
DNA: TGTGCCAGTCTGTTGGAGGGTGGGACTGAAGCTTTCTTT

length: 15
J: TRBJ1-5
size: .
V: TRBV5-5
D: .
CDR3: CASSLEVQGWSGQHF
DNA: TGTGCCAGCAGCTTGGAAGTGCAGGGGTGGTCGGGTCAGCATTTT

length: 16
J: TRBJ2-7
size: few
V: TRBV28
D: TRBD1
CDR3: CASRRTSGQGLYEQYF
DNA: TGTGCCAGCAGGCGAACATCGGGACAGGGGCTCTACGAGCAGTACTTC

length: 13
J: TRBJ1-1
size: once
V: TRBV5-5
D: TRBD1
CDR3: CASKGQENTEAFF
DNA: TGTGCCAGCAAGGGACAGGAAAACACTGAAGCTTTCTTT

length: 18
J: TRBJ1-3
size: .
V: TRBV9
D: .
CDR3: CASSPRLFERAAGNTIYF
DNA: TGTGCCAGCAGCCCCCGTCTATTCGAGAGAGCGGCTGGAAACACCATATATTTT

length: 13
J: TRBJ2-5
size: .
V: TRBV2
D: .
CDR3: CASSGRSQETQYF
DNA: TGTGCCAGCAGTGGACGGAGCCAAGAGACCCAGTACTTC

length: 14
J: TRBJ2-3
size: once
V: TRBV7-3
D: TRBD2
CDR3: CASSFAGGLDTQYF
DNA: TGTGCCAGCAGCTTTGCGGGAGGGCTGGATACGCAGTATTTT

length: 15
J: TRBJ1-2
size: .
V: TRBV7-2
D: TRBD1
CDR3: CASSARDRDNYGYTF
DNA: TGTGCCAGCAGCGCCCGGGACAGGGATAACTATGGCTACACCTTC